These 19 T cell receptor beta chains came from one sample sequenced in a study of response to subunit inactivated influenza vaccine. Via MiXCR, TCRdb re-called the RT-PCR reads, giving one row per CDR3 protein. The table includes roughly 630,000 distinct CDR3 sequences, around 13% detected once. The sequencing used PBMCs from blood, collected around 14 days before vaccination. The receptors here all came from a man between 45 and 60 years old who received an inactivated influenza vaccine.

This rearrangement joins TRBV19 to TRBJ1-1; TRBD1 agrees at 7 bases. This CDR3 is 15 amino acids long. Germline CDR1 and CDR2: LNHDA and SQIVND (reference sequence). V lost 8 bases, J lost 0 bases, and 9 bases stayed unmatched. The CDR3, as DNA: TGTGCCAGTGGGTTGACAGGGCCAATGAACACTGAAGCTTTCTTT. This codes for CASGLTGPMNTEAFF.

This clonotype has only a few counts. The chain is built from TRBV5-6 and TRBJ1-1; D is undetermined. Germline V gene data show CDR1 as SGHDT and CDR2 as YYEEEE. There are 13 residues in the CDR3. V lost 5 bases to trimming and J lost 1 base, with 9 bases between them. The chain's CDR3 is CASRERKNTEAFF. The DNA of the CDR3 is TGTGCCAGCAGGGAAAGAAAGAACACTGAAGCTTTCTTT. Full variable domain (remainder filled in from reference TRBV5-6 and TRBJ1-1): DAGVTQSPTHLIKTRGQQVTLRCSPKSGHDTVSWYQQALGQGPQFIFQYYEEEERQRGNFPDRFSGHQFPNYSSELNVNALLLGDSALYLCASRERKNTEAFFGQGTRLTVV.

Notes on this clonotype: A read error is likely, as this CDR3 ends without the conserved phenylalanine or tryptophan. The chain has TRBV3-1 and TRBJ2-1; no clear D gene. Germline lookup yields CDR1 LGHDT and CDR2 YNNKEL (reference sequence). The CDR3 totals 16 residues. The V gene lost 4 bases and the J gene lost 1 base, with 14 bases spanning the gap. The CDR3 loop is CASSPTVGVSYNEQFL. The CDR3 DNA sequence: TGTGCCAGCAGCCCGACCGTTGGCGTTTCCTACAATGAGCAGTTCCTC.

This clonotype was seen only a few times. J is TRBJ2-1 and V is TRBV9; D gene uncertain. The V end was cut by 0 bases, the J end by 5 bases, with 15 bases between. There are 16 residues in the CDR3. Germline lookup yields CDR1 SGDLS and CDR2 YYNGEE. CDR3 DNA sequence: TGTGCCAGCAGCGTAGAAGTAGGGCTGATTAACAATGAGCAGTTCTTC. Its protein is CASSVEVGLINNEQFF.

The genes are TRBV5-1 and TRBJ2-5, with D perhaps TRBD1 or TRBD2 (5 bases each). Trimming stripped 0 bases from V and 0 bases from J, with 9 bases between. Germline V CDR1 and CDR2: SGHRS, YFSETQ. The CDR3 contains 15 residues. CDR3 amino acids: CASSLGGVDQETQYF. DNA of the CDR3: TGCGCCAGCAGCTTGGGAGGGGTGGACCAAGAGACCCAGTACTTC.

This clonotype was counted only a few times. CDR3 DNA sequence: TGCGCCAGCAGCCTCCACCGGGCCCTAGCGGGAGTAGCAGATACGCAGTATTTT. Amino acid sequence: CASSLHRALAGVADTQYF. The chain has TRBV4-3 and TRBJ2-3, with 10 positions matching TRBD2. Germline lookup yields CDR1 LGHNA and CDR2 YSLEER. V lost 4 bases and J lost 4; bases outside the gene matches: 14. This CDR3 region has 18 residues.

The chain is built from TRBV11-2 and TRBJ2-5, with D hard to call. CDR1 and CDR2 from the germline V gene are SGHAT and FQNNGV. V lost 3 bases and J 1 base, leaving 6 bases between the germline ends. The CDR3 totals 13 residues. CDR3 nucleotide sequence: TGTGCCAGCAGCTTTCAAACCCAAGAGACCCAGTACTTC. As protein: CASSFQTQETQYF.

The rearrangement links TRBV4-1 to TRBJ1-5; possible D gene TRBD1, 6 bases. V was pared by 4 bases and J by 2 bases, with 12 bases between. The CDR3 spans 15 residues. Germline values: CDR1 MGHRA, CDR2 YSYEKL. CDR3 region: CASSPRGVGNQPQHF. The CDR3 DNA is TGCGCCAGCAGCCCGAGGGGGGTAGGCAATCAGCCCCAGCATTTT.

This clonotype has a handful of counts. The chain uses TRBV28 and TRBJ2-5; D possibly corresponds to TRBD1 (6 bases). Germline CDR1 is MDHEN and CDR2 is SYDVKM. This CDR3 comprises 14 residues. V was clipped by 4 bases and J by 5 bases, with 14 bases between them. CDR3 in DNA: TGTGCCAGCAGTTCTCCCGACAGGCAGGAGACCCAGTACTTC. This translates into CASSSPDRQETQYF.

This chain joins TRBV20-1 and TRBJ2-6, with D perhaps TRBD1 (5 bases). Germline loops: CDR1 DFQATT, CDR2 SNEGSKA (reference sequence). CDR3 size: 14 residues. The germline V and J ends were trimmed by 1 base and 4 bases, with 8 bases remaining between them. CDR3 nucleotide sequence: TGCAGTGCTAGAGCAGGGTCAGGGGCCAACGTCCTGACTTTC. This sequence encodes CSARAGSGANVLTF.

The chain combines TRBV20-1 with TRBJ1-2; D ambiguous. Germline CDR1 reads DFQATT; CDR2 reads SNEGSKA (reference sequence). The CDR3 spans 13 residues. V lost 3 bases to trimming and J lost 3 bases, with 11 bases between them. The CDR3 nucleotides read TGCAGTGCTAGCCCGACCGGAGACTATGGCTACACCTTC. Residues: CSASPTGDYGYTF.

This clonotype turned up a few times. CDR3 amino acids: CASSWGGGRGTDTQYF. The CDR3 DNA reads as TGCGCCAGCAGCTGGGGTGGCGGCAGGGGGACAGATACGCAGTATTTT. This chain joins TRBV5-1 and TRBJ2-3; 7 bases align to TRBD1. V lost 3 bases and J lost 3; bases outside the gene matches: 10. The V gene's germline CDR1 is SGHRS and CDR2 YFSETQ. This CDR3 contains 16 residues. Supplemented by reference TRBV5-1 and TRBJ2-3, the full variable domain reads KAGVTQTPRYLIKTRGQQVTLSCSPISGHRSVSWYQQTPGQGLQFLFEYFSETQRNKGNFPGRFSGRQFSNSRSEMNVSTLELGDSALYLCASSWGGGRGTDTQYFGPGTRLTVL.

This clonotype came up many times. In DNA form, the CDR3 reads TGTGCCAGCAGTTACTCGGTGACTAGGGGGCGGCAGTACTTC. This translates into CASSYSVTRGRQYF. The V and J genes are TRBV6-2 or TRBV6-3 and TRBJ2-7; tentative D call: TRBD1 (7 bases). Trimming pared 0 bases from V and 9 bases from J, leaving 15 bases between. Germline V gene data show CDR1 as MNHEY and CDR2 as SVGEGT. The CDR3 length is 14 residues.

A few counts support this clonotype. The V call is TRBV29-1, the J call TRBJ2-3, with 8 positions matching TRBD1. The junction had 4 bases not matched to a gene; V was cut back by 0 bases and J by 5 bases. This CDR3 is 14 amino acids long. In germline, CDR1 is SQVTM, CDR2 ANQGSEA. Here the CDR3 reads CSVEDRGLEDTQYF. The DNA for the CDR3 is TGCAGCGTTGAAGACAGGGGGCTGGAAGATACGCAGTATTTT.

In this sample, this clonotype turned up many times. The chain uses TRBV7-2 and TRBJ2-4; 9 bases map to TRBD1. Germline CDR1 and CDR2: SGHTA and FQGNSA. The CDR3 totals 13 residues. Trimming at V came to 5 bases and at J to 7 bases, leaving 3 bases not matched to a gene. The CDR3 loop is CASSTGQGNIQYF. The CDR3 coding sequence is TGTGCCAGCAGCACGGGACAGGGTAACATTCAGTACTTC.

Only a few counts were recorded for this clonotype. The CDR3 nucleotides read TGTGCCAGCAGTTATCGTCGGAAGCGGGGGAGCTCCTACAATGAGCAGTTCTTC. Encoded protein: CASSYRRKRGSSYNEQFF. The gene calls are TRBV6-5 and TRBJ2-1; 8 positions match TRBD2. This CDR3 has 18 residues. V was pared by 3 bases and J by 0 bases, with 10 bases of the junction left unmatched. Germline CDR1 reads MNHEY; CDR2 reads SVGAGI.

The V call is TRBV24-1, the J call TRBJ2-2; tentative D call: TRBD1 (6 bases). Between the trimmed V and J ends, which lost 4 bases and 4 bases, there was a span of 9 bases. The CDR3 contains 14 residues. The germline gives CDR1 KGHDR, CDR2 SFDVKD. The CDR3 protein is CATSDIRGTGELFF. DNA of the CDR3: TGTGCCACCAGTGACATCAGGGGCACCGGGGAGCTGTTTTTT.

This clonotype was seen only a few times. The chain uses TRBV4-2 and TRBJ2-5; TRBD1 matches 9 bases. The V and J ends lost 2 bases and 4 bases, in that order; junction bases with no gene match: 8. Germline V gene lookup returns CDR1 LGHNA and CDR2 YNFKEQ. The CDR3 covers 16 residues. CDR3 DNA sequence: TGTGCCAGCAGCCAACCCGGACAGGGGCCGGGAGAGACCCAGTACTTC. Its translation is CASSQPGQGPGETQYF.

The J gene is TRBJ2-3, the V gene TRBV5-1; 13 nucleotides line up with TRBD2. The CDR3 spans 15 residues. CDR1 is SGHRS and CDR2 is YFSETQ in the germline V gene. The ends lost 3 bases at V and 5 bases at J; junction bases unmatched: 3. CDR3 in DNA: TGCGCCAGCAGCTCTTGGACTAGCGGGGGAGATACGCAGTATTTT. This encodes CASSSWTSGGDTQYF.